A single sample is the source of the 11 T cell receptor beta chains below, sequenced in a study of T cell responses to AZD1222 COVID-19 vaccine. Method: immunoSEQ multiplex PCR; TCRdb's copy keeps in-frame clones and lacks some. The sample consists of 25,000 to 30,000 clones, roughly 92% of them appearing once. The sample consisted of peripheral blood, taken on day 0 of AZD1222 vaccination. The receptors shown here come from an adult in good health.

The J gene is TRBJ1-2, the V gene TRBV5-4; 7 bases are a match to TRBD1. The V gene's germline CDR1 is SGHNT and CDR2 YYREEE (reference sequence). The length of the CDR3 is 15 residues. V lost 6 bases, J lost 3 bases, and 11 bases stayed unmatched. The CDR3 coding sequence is TGTGCCAGCACCAACAGACAGGGCCCGGACTATGGCTACACCTTC. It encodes CASTNRQGPDYGYTF.

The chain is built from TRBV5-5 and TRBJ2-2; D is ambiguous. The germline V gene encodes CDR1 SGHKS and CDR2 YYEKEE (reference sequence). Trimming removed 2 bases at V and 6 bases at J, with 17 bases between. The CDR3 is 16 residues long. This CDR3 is CASSFLAGFRAGELFF. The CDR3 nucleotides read TGTGCCAGCAGCTTCTTGGCAGGATTTAGGGCCGGGGAGCTGTTTTTT.

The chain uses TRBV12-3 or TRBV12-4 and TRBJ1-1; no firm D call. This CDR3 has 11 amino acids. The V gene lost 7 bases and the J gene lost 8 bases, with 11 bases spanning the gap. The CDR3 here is CASIRRSEAFF. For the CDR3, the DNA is TGTGCCAGCATTCGACGGTCAGAAGCTTTCTTT.

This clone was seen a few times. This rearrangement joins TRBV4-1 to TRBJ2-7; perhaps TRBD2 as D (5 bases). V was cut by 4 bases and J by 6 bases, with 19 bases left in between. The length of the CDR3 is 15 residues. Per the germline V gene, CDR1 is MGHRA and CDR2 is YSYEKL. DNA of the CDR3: TGCGCCAGCAGCCGAGCGGTCACCCCGAACCTCGAGCAGTACTTC. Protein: CASSRAVTPNLEQYF.

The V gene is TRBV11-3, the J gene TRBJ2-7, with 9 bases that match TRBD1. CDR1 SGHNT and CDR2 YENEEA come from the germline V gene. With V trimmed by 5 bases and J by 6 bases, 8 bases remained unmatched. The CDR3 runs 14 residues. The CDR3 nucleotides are TGTGCCAGCAGCCTGGGGGACAGGGTGTCCGAGCAGTACTTC. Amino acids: CASSLGDRVSEQYF.

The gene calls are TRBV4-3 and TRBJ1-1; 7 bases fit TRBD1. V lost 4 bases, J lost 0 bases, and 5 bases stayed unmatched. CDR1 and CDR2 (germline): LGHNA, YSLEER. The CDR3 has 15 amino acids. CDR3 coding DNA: TGCGCCAGCAGCCCCGACAGGGAATTGAACACTGAAGCTTTCTTT. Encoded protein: CASSPDRELNTEAFF.

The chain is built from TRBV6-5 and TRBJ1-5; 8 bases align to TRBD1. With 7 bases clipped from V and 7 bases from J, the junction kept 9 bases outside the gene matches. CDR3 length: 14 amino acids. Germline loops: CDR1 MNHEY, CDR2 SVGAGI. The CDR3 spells CASKVETGDQPQHF. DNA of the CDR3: TGTGCCAGCAAGGTAGAGACAGGGGACCAGCCCCAGCATTTT.

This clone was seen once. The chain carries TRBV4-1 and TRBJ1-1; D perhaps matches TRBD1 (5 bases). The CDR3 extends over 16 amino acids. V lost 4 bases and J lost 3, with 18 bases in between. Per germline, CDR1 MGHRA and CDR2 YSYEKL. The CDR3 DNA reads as TGCGCCAGCAGCCGCAATGATTGGGGACCCTACACTGAAGCTTTCTTT. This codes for CASSRNDWGPYTEAFF.

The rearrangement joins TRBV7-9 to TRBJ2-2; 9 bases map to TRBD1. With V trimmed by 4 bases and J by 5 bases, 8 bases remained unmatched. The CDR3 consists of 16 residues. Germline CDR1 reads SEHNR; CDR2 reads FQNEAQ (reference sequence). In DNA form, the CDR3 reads TGTGCCAGCAGCTCTTTATGGACAGGGGAAACCGGGGAGCTGTTTTTT. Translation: CASSSLWTGETGELFF.

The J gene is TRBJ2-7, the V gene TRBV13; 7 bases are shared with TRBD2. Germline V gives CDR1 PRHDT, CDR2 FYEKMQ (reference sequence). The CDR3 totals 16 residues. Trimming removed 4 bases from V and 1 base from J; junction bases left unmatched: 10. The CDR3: CASSSAGEGLSYEQYF. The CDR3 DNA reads TGTGCCAGCAGCTCGGCGGGGGAGGGCCTTTCCTACGAGCAGTACTTC.

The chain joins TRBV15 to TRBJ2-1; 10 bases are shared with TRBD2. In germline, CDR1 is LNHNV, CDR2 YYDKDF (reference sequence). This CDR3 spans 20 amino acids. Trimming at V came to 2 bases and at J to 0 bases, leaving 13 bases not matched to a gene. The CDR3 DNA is TGTGCCACCAGCAGACCTCCATACGGACTAGCGGCGAGCTCCTACAATGAGCAGTTCTTC. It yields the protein CATSRPPYGLAASSYNEQFF.